This is a list of T cell receptor beta chains from one sample in a study of spatial heterogeneity in lung cancer. TCRdb re-called the 5' RACE reads through MiXCR, storing one row per CDR3 protein. The sample holds around 89,000 distinct CDR3 sequences, about an eighth seen once. Sequencing used PBMCs, obtained at surgery. Source of these receptors: a male donor with early-stage non-small cell lung cancer. Both conserved end residues are trimmed from each CDR3. Clone size appears in some rows only: once, few, many, or a class for an expanded clone.

v_call,clone_size,cdr3_aa
TRBV5-5,few,ASSRTGEWGYT
TRBV4-3,few,ASSQELVAGGLVETQY
TRBV20-1,.,SAREDSSYGYT
TRBV24-1,few,ATSDWDSFGRYTQY
TRBV6-2/TRBV6-3,many,ASSYDGAYGYT
TRBV6-5,few,ASSYSPVAGGSYNEQF
TRBV13,many,ASSRPGLAGVQF
TRBV4-2,few,ASSSREGGQETQY
TRBV6-5,few,ASSWAGSNTEAF
TRBV7-2,.,ASSFPPGGGTEAF
TRBV2,few,ASTGLAGGPMTGNEQF
TRBV11-3,few,ASSLGGGVYNEQF
TRBV20-1,.,SARDWFGMGQPQH
TRBV3-2,many,ASSQVILIPQY
TRBV7-7,few,ASSRDRTNTGELF
TRBV5-5,.,ASSLGRESYNEQF
TRBV7-9,.,ASSLGAGEAEAF
TRBV7-8,many,ASWNRGSTDTQY
TRBV4-1,few,ASSQSLMGRADTQY
TRBV7-2,few,ASSSPVRRFNEQF
TRBV6-2/TRBV6-3,.,ASSGNLGHEAF
TRBV20-1,few,SADAGGSTDTQY
TRBV11-2,few,ASSLDRLAGGLGQF
TRBV28,.,ASRPGQVRGEQF
TRBV15,many,ATSREEGFRDEQY
TRBV11-3,.,ASSPPNRADTQY
TRBV7-8,.,ASSLARIGETQY
TRBV10-3,many,AISEKTEAYEQY
TRBV5-4,.,ASSGKGANVLT
TRBV5-1,few,ASKTSGSYNEQF
TRBV18,few,ASSGPLNRDTQY
TRBV7-2,.,ASSLELAYQETQY
TRBV14,few,ASSQISWDSHTDTQY